This is a list of T cell receptor beta chains from one sample in a study of T cell repertoires in cytomegalovirus infection. TCRdb reprocessed the reads via MiXCR and lists one record per CDR3 protein. The table lists around 490,000 distinct CDR3 sequences, roughly 29% of them singletons. The sample comprised PBMCs. These TCRs come from a human donor in good health (CMV status not recorded). Some clones in this sample may be carry-over from other donors' samples. Each CDR3 is given with its conserved first and last residue. The D gene is left open where the match is weak. For some rows the clone size is stated as once, few or many, or as a class when expanded; others skip it.

-	17	TRBV7-8	TRBJ2-1	TRBD2	TGTGCCAGCAGCCCTCGACTAGCGGGAGTGGACTACAATGAGCAGTTCTTC	CASSPRLAGVDYNEQFF
few	12	TRBV5-6	TRBJ2-7	-	TGTGCCAGCAGCTTGTGGGGGATTGAGCAGTACTTC	CASSLWGIEQYF
-	16	TRBV20-1	TRBJ2-3	-	TGCAGTGCTAGTCTGTGGGAGACTGAGAGCACAGATACGCAGTATTTT	CSASLWETESTDTQYF
few	13	TRBV12-5	TRBJ2-1	-	TGTGCTAGTCTGTGGGAGCCAGGTAATGAGCAGTTCTTC	CASLWEPGNEQFF
-	14	TRBV6-2/TRBV6-3	TRBJ2-5	-	TGTGCCAGCAGTTATTGGGGATGGCAAGAGACCCAGTACTTC	CASSYWGWQETQYF
many	14	TRBV7-8	TRBJ1-4	-	TGTGCCAGCAGCGCAGGGCCAACTAATGAAAAACTGTTTTTT	CASSAGPTNEKLFF
few	14	TRBV7-2	TRBJ2-1	-	TGTGCCAGCAGTCGAACTAGTTACGGGAATGAGCAGTTCTTC	CASSRTSYGNEQFF
-	15	TRBV4-1	TRBJ1-1	TRBD1	TGCGCCAGCAGCCAAACCGGGACAGGGAACACTGAAGCTTTCTTT	CASSQTGTGNTEAFF
many	14	TRBV7-8	TRBJ1-2	-	TGTGCCAGCAGCTTAGTCCCGGGGGACTATGGCTACACCTTC	CASSLVPGDYGYTF
-	13	TRBV20-1	TRBJ1-2	-	TGCAGTGCTAGTCCCGGGCCTAACTATGGCTACACCTTC	CSASPGPNYGYTF
-	16	TRBV20-1	TRBJ1-3	-	TGCAGTGCTAGAGACAACAATGGGGGAGCTGGAAACACCATATATTTT	CSARDNNGGAGNTIYF
few	15	TRBV7-9	TRBJ2-1	-	TGTGCCAGCAGCCCCCCTCGAGGGGCCAACAATGAGCAGTTCTTC	CASSPPRGANNEQFF
-	13	TRBV14	TRBJ1-5	-	TGTGCCAGCAGCCGAGATCATAATCAGCCCCAGCATTTT	CASSRDHNQPQHF
-	14	TRBV19	TRBJ1-1	-	TGTGCCAGTAGTTCGGAGGGGCGGGACACTGAAGCTTTCTTT	CASSSEGRDTEAFF
-	13	TRBV20-1	TRBJ1-6	TRBD1	TGCAGTGCGGAGGACAGGGGGAATTCACCCCTCCACTTT	CSAEDRGNSPLHF
many	14	TRBV4-3	TRBJ2-2	-	TGCGCCAGCAGCCAAGAACCGGCCACCGGGGAGCTGTTTTTT	CASSQEPATGELFF
few	16	TRBV10-3	TRBJ2-2	-	TGTGCCATCAGGGACAGTTCTCACGCGAACACCGGGGAGCTGTTTTTT	CAIRDSSHANTGELFF
few	16	TRBV15	TRBJ2-1	TRBD2	TGTGCCACCAGCAGAGGACTAGCGGTGCTTTACAATGAGCAGTTCTTC	CATSRGLAVLYNEQFF
few	17	TRBV12-5	TRBJ2-5	-	TGTGCTAGTGGTCTGTCCCCCGGGACCGATGGGGGAGAGACCCAGTACTTC	CASGLSPGTDGGETQYF
-	13	TRBV7-2	TRBJ2-5	-	TGTGCCAGCAGCTTAACAGTCCGGGAGACCCAGTACTTC	CASSLTVRETQYF
-	11	TRBV12-3/TRBV12-4	TRBJ2-1	TRBD2	TGTGCCAGCAGACTAGCGGGTCAGCAGTTCTTC	CASRLAGQQFF
once	15	TRBV6-1	TRBJ1-2	TRBD1	TGTGCCAGCAGCTCCGGGACAGGAACTAACTATGGCTACACCTTC	CASSSGTGTNYGYTF
few	15	TRBV7-8	TRBJ1-4	-	TGTGCCAGCAGCACCAGACAAGCAACTAATGAAAAACTGTTTTTT	CASSTRQATNEKLFF
few	14	TRBV12-3/TRBV12-4	TRBJ1-2	-	TGTGCCAGCAGCCCGATCGGACACCCCTATGGCTACACCTTC	CASSPIGHPYGYTF
-	15	TRBV10-3	TRBJ1-1	-	TGTGCCATCAGTGACCCCGGGACCCCCGAGGTCGGAGCTTTCTTT	CAISDPGTPEVGAFF
-	17	TRBV12-3/TRBV12-4	TRBJ2-7	-	TGTGCCAGCAGTCCCGGACGGGTAGCGAACATTACCTACGAGCAGTACTTC	CASSPGRVANITYEQYF
-	16	TRBV7-6	TRBJ1-3	TRBD1	TGTGCCAGCGGTACAATACTAGGGGGCTTCGGAAACACCATATATTTT	CASGTILGGFGNTIYF
-	14	TRBV7-2	TRBJ2-1	-	TGTGCCAGCAGCCAAACTGGGTTGTCTGATGAGCAGTTCTTC	CASSQTGLSDEQFF
many	12	TRBV11-2	TRBJ2-7	-	TGTGCCAGCAGCAGTAGCGAATCGGGGCAGTACTTC	CASSSSESGQYF
-	15	TRBV6-2/TRBV6-3	TRBJ2-1	TRBD2	TGTGCCAGCAGTTACGTGGGACTAGGATACAATGAGCAGTTCTTC	CASSYVGLGYNEQFF
many	16	TRBV7-2	TRBJ2-3	TRBD2	TGTGCCAGCAGCTCCGGGACTAGCGGTTTCACAGATACGCAGTATTTT	CASSSGTSGFTDTQYF